This T cell receptor (beta chain) was obtained from a study of T cells after yellow fever vaccination. Whole-study results and caveats: Some clonotypes, a small share, were shared between CD4 and CD8 compartments.

The trim removed 5 bases at V and 3 bases at J, leaving 6 bases unmatched. Germline values: CDR1 KGHSH, CDR2 LQKENI. CDR3 length: 15 residues. There are many counts of this clonotype. The antigen is not known. TCRdb used MiXCR to reprocess the 5' RACE reads, holding one entry per CDR3 protein. The sample shows some 120,000 distinct CDR3 sequences, 7.4% of them seen only once. This material consisted of CD4+ T cells sorted from PBMCs, taken around 10 days after the first yellow fever vaccination. This TCR was sampled from a man aged 18 to 30 who received the YFV17D yellow fever vaccine. V is TRBV18 and J is TRBJ2-2; 7 bases align to TRBD1. DNA of the CDR3: TGTGCCAGCTCAGCCACAGGGGTGGACACCGGGGAGCTGTTTTTT. It is translated as CASSATGVDTGELFF.